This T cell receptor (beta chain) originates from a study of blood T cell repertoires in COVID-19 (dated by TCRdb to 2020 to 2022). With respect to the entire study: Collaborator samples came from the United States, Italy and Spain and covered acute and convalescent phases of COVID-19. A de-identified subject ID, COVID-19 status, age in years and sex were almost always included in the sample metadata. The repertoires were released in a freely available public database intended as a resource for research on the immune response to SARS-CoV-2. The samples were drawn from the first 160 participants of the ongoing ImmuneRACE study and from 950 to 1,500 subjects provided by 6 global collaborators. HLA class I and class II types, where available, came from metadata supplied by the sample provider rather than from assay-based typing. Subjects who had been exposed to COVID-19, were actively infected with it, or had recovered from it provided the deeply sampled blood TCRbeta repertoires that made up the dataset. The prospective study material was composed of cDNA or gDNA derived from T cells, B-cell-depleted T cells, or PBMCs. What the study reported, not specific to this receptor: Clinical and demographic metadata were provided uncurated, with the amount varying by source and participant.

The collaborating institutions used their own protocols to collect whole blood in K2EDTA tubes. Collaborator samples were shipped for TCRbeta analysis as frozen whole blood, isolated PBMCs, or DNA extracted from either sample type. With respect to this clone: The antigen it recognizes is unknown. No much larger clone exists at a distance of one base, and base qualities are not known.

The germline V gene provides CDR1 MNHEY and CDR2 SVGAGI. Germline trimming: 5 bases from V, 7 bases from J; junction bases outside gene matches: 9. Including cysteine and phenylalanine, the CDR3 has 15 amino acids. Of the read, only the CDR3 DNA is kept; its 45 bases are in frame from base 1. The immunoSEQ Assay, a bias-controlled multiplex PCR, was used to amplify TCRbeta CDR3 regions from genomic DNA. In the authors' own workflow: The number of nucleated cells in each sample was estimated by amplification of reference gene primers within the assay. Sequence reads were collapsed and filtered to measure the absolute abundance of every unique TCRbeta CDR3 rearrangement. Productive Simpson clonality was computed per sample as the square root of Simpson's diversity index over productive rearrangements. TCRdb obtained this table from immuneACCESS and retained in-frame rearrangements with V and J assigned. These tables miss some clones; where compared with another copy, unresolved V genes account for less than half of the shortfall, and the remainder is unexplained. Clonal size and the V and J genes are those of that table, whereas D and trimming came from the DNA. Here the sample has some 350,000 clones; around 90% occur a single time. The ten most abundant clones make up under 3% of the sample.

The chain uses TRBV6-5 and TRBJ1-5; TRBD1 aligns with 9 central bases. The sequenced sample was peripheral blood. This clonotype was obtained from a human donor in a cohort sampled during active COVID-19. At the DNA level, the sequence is TGTGCCAGCAGTCCCGGGGACAGGGTGGGGCAGCCCCAGCATTTT. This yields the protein CASSPGDRVGQPQHF.